The clone carrying this TCR beta chain turned up a few times. Its antigen remains unknown. Germline values: CDR1 MNHNS, CDR2 SASEGT. The length of the CDR3 is 13 residues. V dropped 11 bases and J dropped 0 bases, with 8 bases sitting between them. This sample is drawn from a study of T-cell reconstitution after alpha-beta-depleted transplantation in children. Study outcomes and limitations: Where alpha-beta T cells came from about two months after transplant was reportedly several hundred expanded graft clones. T-cell counts and diversity were attributed mostly to newly produced T cells one year after transplant. Where some patients showed high TCRbeta diversity at day 60, it came from recipient T cells and thymic progenitors that had survived.

TCRbeta library construction was performed incorporating unique molecular identifiers. One entry per CDR3 protein, called by TCRdb with MiXCR from the PCR reads. The sample contains 500,000 to 600,000 distinct CDR3 sequences, roughly a quarter of which appear only once. This material consisted of PBMCs, taken before TCRalphabeta/CD19-depleted stem cell transplant. V gene TRBV6-1 combines with J gene TRBJ1-6; unclear D gene. This sequence was found in a boy less than two years old with Wiskott-Aldrich syndrome, due to receive a stem cell transplant. The CDR3 DNA reads TGTGCCGGTTGCAGCTCCTATAATTCACCCCTCCACTTT. Amino acids: CAGCSSYNSPLHF.